Listed here are 30 T cell receptor beta chains from one sample, sequenced in a study of technical replicates of blood from a few donors. Generated by immunoSEQ multiplex PCR, the TCRdb table keeps only in-frame clones and is missing some. The table has approximately 88,000 clones, roughly 96% seen once. The sequenced sample consisted of T cells isolated from PBMCs. These receptors were obtained from a human donor in good health.

This chain links TRBV10-3 with TRBJ2-1; TRBD2 matches 7 bases. Trimming at V came to 2 bases and at J to 0 bases, leaving 10 bases not matched to a gene. CDR3 length: 18 residues. Looked up from germline, CDR1 is ENHRY and CDR2 is SYGVKD. CDR3 protein: CAISEGASGKDSYNEQFF. DNA for the CDR3: TGTGCCATCAGTGAGGGGGCTAGCGGAAAAGACTCCTACAATGAGCAGTTCTTC.

The rearrangement joins TRBV27 to TRBJ1-2; a possible D gene is TRBD1 (6 bases). V dropped 4 bases and J dropped 1 base, with 19 bases sitting between them. The CDR3 length is 17 residues. The V gene's germline CDR1 is MNHEY and CDR2 SMNVEV (reference sequence). CDR3 in amino acids: CASSSSPGHHFNYGYTF. The DNA for the CDR3 is TGTGCCAGCAGTTCGTCTCCGGGACACCATTTTAACTATGGCTACACCTTC.

The chain is built from TRBV29-1 and TRBJ2-3, with a weak D call TRBD1 (5 bases). Germline loops: CDR1 SQVTM, CDR2 ANQGSEA. The CDR3 is made up of 16 amino acids. The CDR3 DNA is TGCAGTACGCGGACAAACCCCCAGTTGCTTCGATCTACGCAGTATTTT. Encoded protein: CSTRTNPQLLRSTQYF.

J is TRBJ1-2 and V is TRBV9, with TRBD1 matching 8 bases. Germline V gives CDR1 SGDLS, CDR2 YYNGEE. V lost 6 bases and J lost 5; bases outside the gene matches: 3. The CDR3 is made up of 12 amino acids. The CDR3 loop reads CASKDRGYGYTF. CDR3 nucleotide sequence: TGTGCCAGCAAAGACAGGGGATATGGCTACACCTTC.

The chain employs TRBV2 and TRBJ1-2; no clear D. This CDR3 is 15 amino acids long. Germline V gene data show CDR1 as SNHLY and CDR2 as FYNNEI. The V end was cut by 9 bases, the J end by 3 bases, with 20 bases between. The CDR3 DNA is TGTGCCAGATATCCCGAAGGAGGCGGGGACTATGGCTACACCTTC. It specifies CARYPEGGGDYGYTF.

The chain employs TRBV4-2 and TRBJ1-2, with 8 nucleotides matching TRBD1. The CDR3 sequence is 16 residues long. Germline CDR1 LGHNA, CDR2 YNFKEQ. The junction had 7 bases not matched to a gene; V was cut back by 0 bases and J by 4 bases. In nucleotides, the CDR3 is TGTGCCAGCAGCCAAGATTATGGACAGGGAGTCTATGGCTACACCTTC. Translated, it gives CASSQDYGQGVYGYTF.

CDR3 sequence: CASTKGQLWLANYGYTF. CDR3 in DNA: TGTGCCAGCACCAAGGGACAGTTGTGGCTCGCTAACTATGGCTACACCTTC. The V and J genes are TRBV28 and TRBJ1-2; 7 nucleotides match TRBD1. CDR3 length: 17 amino acids. Germline trimming cut 7 bases from V and 0 bases from J; bases unmatched to any gene: 14. Germline V gene sequence: CDR1 MDHEN, CDR2 SYDVKM.

The V call is TRBV11-2, the J call TRBJ2-2; TRBD1 matches 7 bases. The germline gives CDR1 SGHAT, CDR2 FQNNGV. This CDR3 is 15 amino acids long. V trimming: 6 bases; J trimming: 2 bases; junction bases outside the gene matches: 6. The CDR3 protein is CASRAGQVNTGELFF. CDR3 sequence (DNA): TGTGCCAGCAGAGCCGGACAGGTTAACACCGGGGAGCTGTTTTTT.

The chain recombines TRBV6-5 with TRBJ2-7; 8 bases agree with TRBD1. From germline, CDR1 is MNHEY and CDR2 SVGAGI. The CDR3 sequence is 15 residues long. After removal of 11 bases from V and 4 bases from J, the junction contained 16 bases not matched to a gene. CDR3 sequence: CAAGGAGSRDYEQYF. The DNA for the CDR3 is TGTGCCGCAGGGGGCGCGGGGAGCCGTGATTACGAGCAGTACTTC.

This clone was seen once. This sequence joins TRBV6-5 and TRBJ2-5, with D maybe TRBD2 (6 bases). The ends were cut back, 5 bases at V and 1 base at J, with 14 bases in the middle. The CDR3 has 15 residues. CDR1 and CDR2 (germline): MNHEY, SVGAGI. CDR3 loop: CASSRDLATQETQYF. CDR3 bases: TGTGCCAGCAGTAGAGATCTAGCGACCCAAGAGACCCAGTACTTC.

V and J are TRBV2 and TRBJ2-7, with 12 bases fitting TRBD2. The CDR3 is made up of 17 amino acids. Per germline, CDR1 SNHLY and CDR2 FYNNEI. Trimming removed 6 bases from V and 4 bases from J; junction bases left unmatched: 13. The CDR3 loop reads CASSVGLAGYVAYEQYF. The DNA of the CDR3 is TGTGCCAGCAGCGTAGGACTAGCGGGATATGTCGCTTACGAGCAGTACTTC.

The chain joins TRBV7-8 to TRBJ2-5; the D gene is possibly TRBD2 (5 bases). The CDR3 sequence is 16 residues long. Germline lookup yields CDR1 SGHVS and CDR2 FQNEAQ. V shed 3 bases and J shed 2 bases, with 16 bases lying between them. The chain's CDR3 is CASSFGLLAAQETQYF. The CDR3 DNA reads as TGTGCCAGCAGCTTTGGTTTGCTAGCAGCACAAGAGACCCAGTACTTC. Using reference TRBV7-8 and TRBJ2-5 for the parts outside the CDR3, the full variable domain is GAGVSQSPRYKVAKRGQDVALRCDPISGHVSLFWYQQALGQGPEFLTYFQNEAQLDKSGLPSDRFFAERPEGSVSTLKIQRTQQEDSAVYLCASSFGLLAAQETQYFGPGTRLLVL.

The chain joins TRBV28 to TRBJ1-5; the D is unclear. The CDR3 runs 15 residues. V was shortened by 5 bases and J by 4 bases, with 15 bases between the two germline ends. The germline V gene encodes CDR1 MDHEN and CDR2 SYDVKM. In nucleotides, the CDR3 is TGTGCCAGCAGTCCCCAGACTCCTCGGAATCAGCCCCAGCATTTT. It codes for CASSPQTPRNQPQHF.

This chain uses TRBV5-4 with TRBJ2-1; TRBD2 matches at 8 bases. Germline values: CDR1 SGHNT, CDR2 YYREEE (reference sequence). V lost 0 bases to trimming and J lost 3 bases; unmatched junction nucleotides: 2. This CDR3 is built from 15 residues. The CDR3 loop is CASSLESGGYNEQFF. The CDR3 DNA is TGTGCCAGCAGCTTGGAGAGCGGGGGCTACAATGAGCAGTTCTTC.

CDR3 sequence: CASINRPGQAFF. CDR3 in DNA: TGTGCCAGCATCAACAGACCGGGACAGGCTTTCTTT. This chain joins TRBV28 and TRBJ1-1; 7 bases line up with TRBD1. Looked up from germline, CDR1 is MDHEN and CDR2 is SYDVKM. This CDR3 is 12 amino acids long. The junction had 10 bases not matched to a gene; V was cut back by 7 bases and J by 11 bases.

The genes are TRBV5-6 and TRBJ1-5; TRBD1 aligns across 7 bases. Germline CDR1 SGHDT, CDR2 YYEEEE. CDR3 length: 14 amino acids. Losses at the gene ends were 4 bases for V and 2 bases for J; bases not matched to a gene: 3. In DNA, the CDR3 is TGTGCCAGCAGCCAGGGGACAGGCAATCAGCCCCAGCATTTT. Translated: CASSQGTGNQPQHF. Using reference TRBV5-6 and TRBJ1-5 for the parts outside the CDR3, the full variable domain is DAGVTQSPTHLIKTRGQQVTLRCSPKSGHDTVSWYQQALGQGPQFIFQYYEEEERQRGNFPDRFSGHQFPNYSSELNVNALLLGDSALYLCASSQGTGNQPQHFGDGTRLSIL.

V gene TRBV11-3 combines with J gene TRBJ2-7; D is perhaps TRBD2 (7 bases). V lost 2 bases to trimming and J lost 6 bases, with 14 bases between them. CDR3 length: 14 residues. Germline V lookup: CDR1 SGHNT, CDR2 YENEEA. The CDR3 bases are TGTGCCAGCAGCTTATTGAGGGGAGGGGGCGAGCAGTACTTC. It specifies CASSLLRGGGEQYF.

V is TRBV6-1 and J is TRBJ2-3; TRBD2 is a possible D gene (5 bases). This CDR3 spans 16 amino acids. Trimming pared 2 bases from V and 7 bases from J, leaving 19 bases between. CDR1 and CDR2 (germline): MNHNS, SASEGT. The CDR3 DNA sequence: TGTGCCAGCAGTGAAAATCCTAGCCTACGTGCGAATACGCAGTATTTT. This codes for CASSENPSLRANTQYF.

This chain connects TRBV15 to TRBJ1-2; 10 bases line up with TRBD1. The V gene's germline CDR1 is LNHNV and CDR2 YYDKDF (reference sequence). The CDR3 covers 15 residues. V dropped 1 base and J dropped 3; count of bases not matched to a gene: 2. The CDR3 DNA is TGTGCCACCAGCAGAGGCGGACAGGGGGACTATGGCTACACCTTC. It encodes CATSRGGQGDYGYTF.

This clone has a single count. The gene calls are TRBV25-1 and TRBJ2-7; 7 nucleotides agree with TRBD1. CDR1 and CDR2 from the germline V gene are MGHDK and SYGVNS. Trimming at V came to 8 bases and at J to 3 bases, leaving 7 bases not matched to a gene. The CDR3 runs 13 residues. DNA of the CDR3: TGTGCCAGCGCCGTTGGGGACAGCTACGAGCAGTACTTC. Amino acids: CASAVGDSYEQYF.

The chain is built from TRBV15 and TRBJ2-1, with D tentatively TRBD2 (6 bases). Germline CDR1 reads LNHNV; CDR2 reads YYDKDF (reference sequence). This CDR3 has 11 amino acids. Between the trimmed V and J ends, which lost 9 bases and 7 bases, there was a span of 10 bases. CDR3 residues: CATNGGNEQFF. The CDR3 nucleotides are TGTGCCACGAATGGGGGGAATGAGCAGTTCTTC.

The chain uses TRBV5-1 and TRBJ2-2; D may be TRBD2 (6 bases). Germline V gene data show CDR1 as SGHRS and CDR2 as YFSETQ. This CDR3 has 14 residues. The V gene lost 4 bases and the J gene lost 4 bases, with 11 bases spanning the gap. The CDR3 bases are TGCGCCAGCAGCCCGGGAGATGGCACCGGGGAGCTGTTTTTT. Its translation: CASSPGDGTGELFF.

This clone appeared once. J is TRBJ2-3 and V is TRBV11-2, with 8 nucleotides matching TRBD1. Trimming removed 2 bases from V and 5 bases from J; junction bases left unmatched: 6. The germline V gene has CDR1 SGHAT and CDR2 FQNNGV. CDR3 length: 15 residues. CDR3 in DNA: TGTGCCAGCAGCTTAACCAGGGGGCGCCGAGATACGCAGTATTTT. This encodes CASSLTRGRRDTQYF.

The chain links TRBV15 to TRBJ2-1; TRBD2 matches 9 bases. The J segment lost 0 bases and the V segment lost 0 bases, leaving 9 bases of the junction unmatched. CDR1 and CDR2 from the germline V gene are LNHNV and YYDKDF (reference sequence). This CDR3 is 19 amino acids long. CDR3 amino acids: CATSRDRGLASSSYNEQFF. The CDR3 DNA sequence: TGTGCCACCAGCAGAGATCGAGGACTAGCGTCGAGCTCCTACAATGAGCAGTTCTTC.

The chain joins TRBV19 to TRBJ2-1; TRBD2 matches 9 bases. CDR1 LNHDA and CDR2 SQIVND come from the germline V gene (reference sequence). J was trimmed by 7 bases and V by 5 bases; bases with no gene match: 6. This CDR3 contains 14 residues. CDR3 nucleotides: TGTGCCAGTAGTCCCGGGACTAGCCGGAATGAGCAGTTCTTC. As protein: CASSPGTSRNEQFF.

This chain uses TRBV23-1 with TRBJ2-5, with D tentatively TRBD1 (5 bases). TRBV23-1 is an ORF for which the function is uncertain. V gave up 3 bases and J gave up 2 bases, with 13 bases separating them. CDR3 size: 15 residues. In DNA, the CDR3 is TGCGCCAGCAGTCACCCAGAGGACAAACAAGAGACCCAGTACTTC. Its protein is CASSHPEDKQETQYF.

CDR3 in amino acids: CASSRRPGSSNQPQHF. The CDR3 DNA follows: TGTGCCAGCAGCCGCAGACCCGGGAGCAGCAATCAGCCCCAGCATTTT. The chain recombines TRBV7-2 with TRBJ1-5, with D unclear. From germline, CDR1 is SGHTA and CDR2 FQGNSA. The CDR3 extends over 16 amino acids. Trimming shortened V by 5 bases and J by 1 base, and 15 bases separated the two germline ends.

J is TRBJ2-7 and V is TRBV9, with TRBD2 matching over 9 bases. The V gene end was trimmed by 7 bases and the J gene end by 2 bases; junction bases not matched to a gene: 13. The CDR3 is 16 residues long. Looked up from germline, CDR1 is SGDLS and CDR2 is YYNGEE. The CDR3 DNA is TGTGCCAGCGGGGGTGGGGCGGGAGGGCCGCCCTACGAGCAGTACTTC. Amino acid sequence: CASGGGAGGPPYEQYF.

This chain joins TRBV6-1 and TRBJ2-1, with D possibly being TRBD2 (6 bases). The germline gives CDR1 MNHNS, CDR2 SASEGT. This CDR3 region has 13 residues. Trimming left V 7 bases short and J 7 bases short, with 14 bases between. The CDR3 DNA reads TGTGCCAGCACCCGTAGGGAGGCGAATGAGCAGTTCTTC. Translated, it gives CASTRREANEQFF.

This clone was seen more than once but under ten times. J is TRBJ2-1 and V is TRBV28; 12 bases match TRBD2. This CDR3 comprises 19 residues. Germline CDR1 MDHEN, CDR2 SYDVKM. The J segment lost 5 bases and the V segment lost 2 bases, leaving 13 bases of the junction unmatched. The CDR3 protein is CASSLLAGGKSDMDNEQFF. DNA of the CDR3: TGTGCCAGCAGTTTACTAGCGGGAGGGAAGTCTGATATGGACAATGAGCAGTTCTTC.